One sample yielded the 10 T cell receptor beta chains listed below, sequenced in a study of cytomegalovirus exposure and HLA in healthy donors (dated 2017 in TCRdb). Library creation used the immunoSEQ multiplex PCR assay. For the multiplex PCR, a mixture combining 60 forward primers for TCR Vbeta segments and 13 reverse primers for TCR Jbeta segments was used. TCRdb retrieved this table from immuneACCESS and kept in-frame rearrangements only. Not all clones are present; in checked studies, unresolved V genes account for under half, and no reason is known for the remainder. Recorded for this sample are 110,000 or so clones; about four fifths of them occurred a single time. The ten most abundant clones make up around 1.5% of the sample. The sequenced material came from PBMCs. These receptors were obtained from a woman between 18 and 29 years old in good health and CMV-seronegative.

V and J are TRBV7-8 and TRBJ2-1; D possibly corresponds to TRBD2 (5 bases). V gave up 0 bases and J gave up 3 bases, with 12 bases separating them. This CDR3 region has 16 residues. CDR1 is SGHVS, CDR2 FQNEAQ, per germline. CDR3 DNA: TGTGCCAGCAGCTTAGCCCCGCGGGCCTACTACAATGAGCAGTTCTTC. Translating gives CASSLAPRAYYNEQFF. Combining the CDR3 with reference TRBV7-8 and TRBJ2-1 gives the whole variable domain GAGVSQSPRYKVAKRGQDVALRCDPISGHVSLFWYQQALGQGPEFLTYFQNEAQLDKSGLPSDRFFAERPEGSVSTLKIQRTQQEDSAVYLCASSLAPRAYYNEQFFGPGTRLTVL.

J is TRBJ2-2 and V is TRBV19, with D tentatively TRBD2 (6 bases). Germline CDR1 is LNHDA and CDR2 is SQIVND (reference sequence). CDR3 size: 17 residues. Trimming pared 4 bases from V and 0 bases from J, leaving 15 bases between. CDR3 in amino acids: CASSNVRWTTNTGELFF. DNA of the CDR3: TGTGCCAGTAGTAATGTTCGGTGGACTACGAACACCGGGGAGCTGTTTTTT. Full variable domain (outside the CDR3, taken from reference TRBV19 and TRBJ2-2): DGGITQSPKYLFRKEGQNVTLSCEQNLNHDAMYWYRQDPGQGLRLIYYSQIVNDFQKGDIAEGYSVSREKKESFPLTVTSAQKNPTAFYLCASSNVRWTTNTGELFFGEGSRLTVL.

This sequence joins TRBV7-3 and TRBJ2-3; 11 nucleotides agree with TRBD2. CDR1 SGHTA and CDR2 FQGTGA come from the germline V gene. V dropped 5 bases and J dropped 5; count of bases not matched to a gene: 6. There are 15 residues in the CDR3. The CDR3 loop is CASSVAGGPRDTQYF. CDR3 DNA: TGTGCCAGCAGCGTAGCGGGGGGGCCTAGAGATACGCAGTATTTT. The whole variable domain, remainder taken from reference TRBV7-3 and TRBJ2-3, is GAGVSQTPSNKVTEKGKYVELRCDPISGHTALYWYRQSLGQGPEFLIYFQGTGAADDSGLPNDRFFAVRPEGSVSTLKIQRTERGDSAVYLCASSVAGGPRDTQYFGPGTRLTVL.

The chain uses TRBV10-1 and TRBJ2-1, with a tentative D call TRBD2 (5 bases). The CDR3 length is 13 residues. CDR1 is WNHNN and CDR2 is SYGVQD in the germline V gene (reference sequence). Between the trimmed V and J ends, which lost 5 bases and 7 bases, there was a span of 12 bases. The CDR3 spells CASSRTSLNEQFF. The CDR3 DNA follows: TGCGCCAGCAGTCGGACTTCCCTAAATGAGCAGTTCTTC.

The genes are TRBV5-8 and TRBJ1-2; D ambiguous. Germline loops: CDR1 SGHTS, CDR2 YDEGEE. V was pared by 1 base and J by 8 bases, with 9 bases between. The CDR3 is 12 amino acids. CDR3 DNA: TGTGCCAGCAGCTTGAAGGACTGGGGCTACACCTTC. Encoded protein: CASSLKDWGYTF. The full variable domain, with the rest looked up from reference TRBV5-8 and TRBJ1-2, is EAGVTQSPTHLIKTRGQQATLRCSPISGHTSVYWYQQALGLGLQFLLWYDEGEERNRGNFPPRFSGRQFPNYSSELNVNALELEDSALYLCASSLKDWGYTFGSGTRLTVV.

The chain carries TRBV15 and TRBJ1-4; tentative D call: TRBD1 (5 bases). V was trimmed by 0 bases and J by 3 bases, leaving 8 bases between them. CDR3 length: 15 residues. The germline V gene encodes CDR1 LNHNV and CDR2 YYDKDF (reference sequence). CDR3 loop: CATSREDSPNEKLFF. CDR3 in DNA: TGTGCCACCAGCAGAGAAGACAGCCCTAATGAAAAACTGTTTTTT.

This sequence joins TRBV6-5 and TRBJ2-2; D is unclear. V shed 2 bases and J shed 6 bases, with 16 bases lying between them. CDR1 MNHEY and CDR2 SVGAGI come from the germline V gene. The CDR3 extends over 16 amino acids. The CDR3, as DNA: TGTGCCAGCAGTTACGGTGCGACATCACACCCCGGGGAGCTGTTTTTT. Encoded protein: CASSYGATSHPGELFF.

This clone was counted between two and nine times. The V call is TRBV5-1, the J call TRBJ2-3, with a weak D call TRBD1 (6 bases). CDR1 is SGHRS, CDR2 YFSETQ, per germline. CDR3 length: 14 residues. V was clipped by 1 base and J by 2 bases, with 8 bases between them. This CDR3 reads CASSLRQVTDTQYF. The CDR3 coding sequence is TGCGCCAGCAGCTTGAGACAGGTCACAGATACGCAGTATTTT.

This clone was seen a single time. The chain links TRBV5-6 to TRBJ2-7, with TRBD1 matching over 9 bases. Per germline, CDR1 SGHDT and CDR2 YYEEEE. Trimming took 0 bases from V and 4 from J; bases not matched to a gene: 2. The CDR3 spans 14 residues. The CDR3 is CASSLEQGAYEQYF. The DNA for the CDR3 is TGTGCCAGCAGCTTGGAACAGGGGGCGTACGAGCAGTACTTC.

V and J are TRBV23-1 and TRBJ1-5; TRBD1 is a possible D gene (5 bases). TRBV23-1 is an open reading frame, and its role is uncertain. The CDR3 loop spans 14 amino acids. The germline V and J ends were trimmed by 7 bases and 2 bases, with 12 bases remaining between them. CDR3 DNA: TGCGCCAGCACCCAGGGTCTTCGCAATCAGCCCCAGCATTTT. It translates to CASTQGLRNQPQHF.